Listed below are T cell receptor beta chains from one sample, sequenced in a study of T cell changes during pregnancy in multiple sclerosis. Using immunoSEQ multiplex PCR, the repertoire was profiled, and TCRdb retains in-frame clones only, with some absent. Among more than 75,000 clones listed, over 80% were seen once. Sequencing used peripheral blood, obtained in the first trimester of pregnancy. These receptors came from a female donor with multiple sclerosis, enrolled in a pregnancy study. Each CDR3 is given with its conserved first and last residue. A D gene is named only where the DNA matches it firmly. Clone size is shown for a subset of rows, as once, few, many or a class of expanded clone.

-,few,TRBV9,TRBJ1-2,CASSQGHRSYGYTF,TGTGCCAGCAGCCAGGGACACCGCAGCTATGGCTACACCTTC
-,-,TRBV18,TRBJ1-5,CASSAETDRVLQPQHF,TGTGCCAGCTCAGCTGAGACGGACAGAGTGCTTCAGCCCCAGCATTTT
-,-,TRBV4-1,TRBJ1-4,CASSRQPGINEKLFF,TGCGCCAGCAGCCGCCAGCCGGGGATCAATGAAAAACTGTTTTTT
-,few,TRBV18,TRBJ2-7,CASSPDMSSYEQYF,TGTGCCAGCTCGCCTGACATGAGCTCCTACGAGCAGTACTTC
-,-,TRBV10-3,TRBJ2-3,CAISESLARSDTQYF,TGTGCCATCAGTGAGTCCCTAGCTCGCTCCGATACGCAGTATTTT
-,-,TRBV7-9,TRBJ2-1,CASSAGLPTDNEQFF,TGTGCCAGCAGCGCGGGACTTCCGACGGACAATGAGCAGTTCTTC
TRBD1,-,TRBV11-3,TRBJ1-1,CASSLDGRGGNTEAFF,TGTGCCAGCAGCTTAGATGGCAGAGGGGGCAACACTGAAGCTTTCTTT
TRBD1,-,TRBV27,TRBJ1-1,CASSPDRVGMRHTEAFF,TGTGCCAGCAGTCCAGACAGGGTAGGAATGAGGCACACTGAAGCTTTCTTT
TRBD1,-,TRBV18,TRBJ1-1,CASSRVPETGGLNTEAFF,TGTGCCAGCTCACGGGTCCCGGAGACAGGGGGCTTGAACACTGAAGCTTTCTTT
TRBD1,-,TRBV5-1,TRBJ2-5,CASSLRGTGGRETQYF,TGCGCCAGCAGCTTGAGAGGGACAGGGGGCCGAGAGACCCAGTACTTC
TRBD1,-,TRBV5-4,TRBJ1-1,CASSLGQGRDTEAFF,TGTGCCAGCAGCTTGGGACAGGGGCGTGACACTGAAGCTTTCTTT
-,-,TRBV4-3,TRBJ2-7,CASSRTPGGVNEQYF,TGCGCCAGCAGCCGGACCCCCGGGGGTGTCAACGAGCAGTACTTC
-,-,TRBV6-5,TRBJ2-5,CASSYSPGDYQETQYF,TGTGCCAGCAGTTACTCTCCGGGAGACTACCAAGAGACCCAGTACTTC
TRBD1,-,TRBV7-9,TRBJ1-5,CASSAGTGGNQPQHF,TGTGCCAGCAGCGCCGGGACAGGGGGAAATCAGCCCCAGCATTTT
-,-,TRBV7-8,TRBJ2-2,CASSLAGRLTNTGELFF,TGTGCCAGCAGCTTAGCGGGTAGACTCACGAACACCGGGGAGCTGTTTTTT
-,once,TRBV2,TRBJ1-4,CASSDGGVGEKLFF,TGTGCCAGCAGTGACGGGGGTGTGGGTGAAAAACTGTTTTTT
-,-,TRBV7-6,TRBJ2-2,CASSLERTARPELFF,TGTGCCAGCAGCTTAGAGCGGACAGCACGCCCGGAGCTGTTTTTT
-,-,TRBV6-1,TRBJ1-5,CASSEGQGSNQPQHF,TGTGCCAGCAGTGAAGGCCAGGGGAGTAATCAGCCCCAGCATTTT
TRBD2,-,TRBV6-1,TRBJ2-7,CASSAPGRVSEQYF,TGTGCCAGCAGTGCCCCCGGGAGGGTCTCCGAGCAGTACTTC
-,-,TRBV27,TRBJ2-2,CASSSSAGEQTGELFF,TGTGCCAGCAGTTCGTCCGCGGGCGAGCAGACCGGGGAGCTGTTTTTT
TRBD1,-,TRBV5-1,TRBJ1-4,CASSEGQGATNEKLFF,TGCGCCAGCAGCGAAGGACAGGGCGCAACTAATGAAAAACTGTTTTTT
TRBD1,-,TRBV6-1,TRBJ1-1,CASSEARGTGNTEAFF,TGTGCCAGCAGTGAAGCTCGGGGGACAGGGAACACTGAAGCTTTCTTT
-,-,TRBV15,TRBJ2-2,CATSTYPGQWTGELFF,TGTGCCACCAGCACATACCCAGGGCAGTGGACCGGGGAGCTGTTTTTT
TRBD1,-,TRBV27,TRBJ2-1,CASSLRDRGYNEQFF,TGTGCCAGCAGTTTACGTGACAGGGGGTACAATGAGCAGTTCTTC
TRBD1,-,TRBV7-3,TRBJ1-2,CASSSQGQGIYGYTF,TGTGCCAGCAGCTCGCAGGGACAGGGTATCTATGGCTACACCTTC
TRBD2,-,TRBV5-1,TRBJ2-2,CASSLSTSGDTGELFF,TGCGCCAGCAGCCTATCGACTAGCGGGGACACCGGGGAGCTGTTTTTT
-,-,TRBV4-1,TRBJ2-1,CAVAGGPPYNEQFF,TGCGCCGTAGCCGGGGGGCCCCCCTACAATGAGCAGTTCTTC
-,-,TRBV4-3,TRBJ2-7,CASSLETSSYEQYF,TGCGCCAGCAGCCTAGAGACATCCTCCTACGAGCAGTACTTC
TRBD2,once,TRBV19,TRBJ2-1,CASSKELGTSGRAREQFF,TGTGCCAGTAGTAAGGAGCTCGGGACTAGCGGGAGGGCCCGGGAGCAGTTCTTC
-,-,TRBV7-9,TRBJ2-1,CASSLPGSYNEQFF,TGTGCCAGCAGCCTACCCGGGTCCTACAATGAGCAGTTCTTC